This TCR beta chain is from a study of post-analysis software for immune sequencing data. Study-wide background: The study covered relapsing-remitting, secondary progressive and progressive-relapsing courses of multiple sclerosis.

In its sample, this clonotype was seen many times. Antigen specificity is unknown. Whole-study findings and limits: For normalized Chao1 diversity, multiple sclerosis patients scored significantly lower than controls did. When the samples were clustered directly with F measure, those that had been prepared in the same batch showed strong co-clustering.

Unique-molecular-identifier-tagged TCR beta cDNA libraries were used. Each sample of roughly 0.9 to 11 million input T cells yielded approximately 500,000 cDNA molecules, so each molecule approximated one T cell. TCRdb fed the PCR reads into MiXCR, producing one record per CDR3 protein. The sample lists about 260,000 distinct CDR3 sequences; 36% were seen once. The source is a girl between 10 and 17 years old with multiple sclerosis. The specimen sequenced was blood.

The CDR3 bases are TGCGCCAGCAGCTTGGAATCGCGGAGGACGGAGACCCAGTACTTC. This gives the protein CASSLESRRTETQYF. The V call is TRBV5-1, the J call TRBJ2-5; weak D call: TRBD2 (5 bases). The CDR3 sequence is 15 residues long. From germline, CDR1 is SGHRS and CDR2 YFSETQ. Trimming took 0 bases from V and 5 from J, leaving 14 bases between them.